The 25 T cell receptor beta chains reported below all come from one sample, sequenced in a study of shared clonotypes between healthy human individuals. The repertoire was sequenced with immunoSEQ multiplex PCR; TCRdb's copy has only in-frame clones and lacks some. The table lists roughly 500,000 clones, around 79% of them singletons, with over 10% in the top ten. Sequencing used PBMCs. Receptor source: a woman in her thirties or forties in good health. Some clones in this sample may be carry-over from other donors' samples.

The gene calls are TRBV28 and TRBJ2-1; TRBD1 aligns across 10 bases. CDR3 length: 15 amino acids. The V segment lost 3 bases and the J segment 9 bases; nucleotides outside the gene matches: 8. Per the germline V gene, CDR1 is MDHEN and CDR2 is SYDVKM. CDR3 protein: CASSLSGQGTPEQFF. CDR3 DNA: TGTGCCAGCAGTTTGTCGGGACAGGGGACCCCTGAGCAGTTCTTC.

The table lists this clone with many counts. V gene TRBV28 combines with J gene TRBJ2-2; D is ambiguous. CDR1 and CDR2 from the germline V gene are MDHEN and SYDVKM. The CDR3 covers 14 residues. Trimming removed 3 bases from V and 3 bases from J, with 8 bases in between. CDR3 DNA sequence: TGTGCCAGCAGTTTTTTGGGTTACACCGGGGAGCTGTTTTTT. It translates to CASSFLGYTGELFF.

This chain links TRBV5-6 with TRBJ2-2; D may be TRBD1 or TRBD2 (5 bases each). Germline CDR1 reads SGHDT; CDR2 reads YYEEEE. V was clipped by 2 bases and J by 6 bases, with 14 bases between them. The CDR3 consists of 15 residues. CDR3 sequence reads: CASSLLGPPPGELFF. In DNA, the CDR3 is TGTGCCAGCAGCTTATTGGGACCCCCCCCCGGGGAGCTGTTTTTT.

The rearrangement joins TRBV9 to TRBJ2-1, with 7 bases that match TRBD1. This CDR3 is 15 amino acids long. Germline values: CDR1 SGDLS, CDR2 YYNGEE. The V gene end was trimmed by 2 bases and the J gene end by 12 bases; junction bases not matched to a gene: 14. The CDR3 DNA follows: TGTGCCAGCAGCGTTGCAGGAAACGACAGGGTTGGGCAGTTCTTC. Protein sequence: CASSVAGNDRVGQFF.

This clone is a singleton in its sample. The V gene is TRBV7-8, the J gene TRBJ1-1, with TRBD1 as a possible D gene (6 bases). CDR1 is SGHVS, CDR2 FQNEAQ, per germline. V was trimmed by 3 bases and J by 1 base, leaving 12 bases between them. The CDR3 covers 15 residues. The CDR3 region has the DNA TGTGCCAGCAGCTTCCACAGGGTATCGAACACTGAAGCTTTCTTT. Translated, it gives CASSFHRVSNTEAFF.

In its sample, this clone was seen once. The DNA of the CDR3 is TGTGCCAGCAGTTTTAGGGTGTTAGCGGGAGACTGGTACAATGAGCAGTTCTTC. It is translated as CASSFRVLAGDWYNEQFF. This sequence joins TRBV28 and TRBJ2-1; 9 bases are a match to TRBD2. Germline V gives CDR1 MDHEN, CDR2 SYDVKM. This CDR3 is built from 18 residues. Unmatched junction bases numbered 13, after V lost 3 bases and J lost 4 bases.

The J gene is TRBJ2-5, the V gene TRBV15; D is unresolved. V lost 0 bases and J lost 2, with 10 bases in between. Germline V gives CDR1 LNHNV, CDR2 YYDKDF (reference sequence). The CDR3 is 15 amino acids. CDR3 sequence: CATSRDLGAQETQYF. In DNA form, the CDR3 reads TGTGCCACCAGCAGAGATCTCGGCGCACAAGAGACCCAGTACTTC. The full variable domain, rest sourced from reference TRBV15 and TRBJ2-5, is DAMVIQNPRYQVTQFGKPVTLSCSQTLNHNVMYWYQQKSSQAPKLLFHYYDKDFNNEADTPDNFQSRRPNTSFCFLDIRSPGLGDTAMYLCATSRDLGAQETQYFGPGTRLLVL.

The chain couples TRBV19 to TRBJ2-1; 10 bases match TRBD2. The CDR3 has 15 residues. Trimming took 5 bases from V and 9 from J; bases not matched to a gene: 10. From germline, CDR1 is LNHDA and CDR2 SQIVND (reference sequence). The CDR3 coding sequence is TGTGCCAGTAGTGCTCTAGCGGGAGTCTCGGTTGAGCAGTTCTTC. Translating gives CASSALAGVSVEQFF.

This clone showed up just a few times. The chain employs TRBV2 and TRBJ1-1, with no clear D. CDR3 length equals 12 residues. Germline V gene data show CDR1 as SNHLY and CDR2 as FYNNEI. Trimming removed 4 bases from V and 6 bases from J, with 9 bases in between. CDR3 in amino acids: CASSAGWSEAFF. The DNA of the CDR3 is TGTGCCAGCAGTGCCGGGTGGTCTGAAGCTTTCTTT.

The chain carries TRBV27 and TRBJ2-5; 7 nucleotides line up with TRBD1. The DNA matches TRBJ2-7 better at its end, which makes the J call doubtful. This CDR3 contains 23 residues. The germline V gene has CDR1 MNHEY and CDR2 SMNVEV (reference sequence). CDR3 loop: CASSARQRDTEPLLRDSLAEQYF. CDR3 in DNA: TGTGCCAGCAGCGCCAGACAGCGAGATACCGAACCCTTACTACGGGACAGCTTAGCCGAGCAGTACTTC.

As for this clone: The sample contains more than one DNA sequence encoding this CDR3. The genes are TRBV9 and TRBJ2-2; no definite D call. Per germline, CDR1 SGDLS and CDR2 YYNGEE. Trimming removed 2 bases from V and 4 bases from J, with 9 bases in between. CDR3 length: 14 residues. CDR3 loop: CASSVDSSTGELFF. The DNA of the CDR3 is TGTGCCAGCAGCGTCGACTCCAGCACCGGGGAGCTGTTTTTT.

This clone was observed many times. This specimen includes other DNA sequences encoding the same CDR3. The rearrangement uses TRBV6-1 and TRBJ2-7, with D hard to call. CDR3 length equals 13 residues. V dropped 1 base and J dropped 0 bases, with 4 bases sitting between them. Germline V gene sequence: CDR1 MNHNS, CDR2 SASEGT. CDR3 sequence reads: CASSEGGSYEQYF. CDR3 in DNA: TGTGCCAGCAGTGAAGGGGGCTCCTACGAGCAGTACTTC.

The gene calls are TRBV4-3 and TRBJ2-3; possibly TRBD2 for D (5 bases). Germline V gene data show CDR1 as LGHNA and CDR2 as YSLEER. V was shortened by 1 base and J by 5 bases, with 10 bases between the two germline ends. This CDR3 contains 14 residues. The CDR3 here is CASSQVGAGDTQYF. The CDR3 bases are TGCGCCAGCAGCCAAGTAGGTGCGGGAGATACGCAGTATTTT.

This chain connects TRBV15 to TRBJ2-7, with 9 bases identical to TRBD2. Germline values: CDR1 LNHNV, CDR2 YYDKDF (reference sequence). Unmatched junction bases numbered 6, after V lost 0 bases and J lost 3 bases. This CDR3 has 16 residues. The CDR3 here is CATSRDRGGRGYEQYF. The CDR3, as DNA: TGTGCCACCAGCAGAGATAGGGGCGGGAGGGGCTACGAGCAGTACTTC.

The J gene is TRBJ2-6, the V gene TRBV5-4; D is possibly TRBD1 (7 bases). Looked up from germline, CDR1 is SGHNT and CDR2 is YYREEE (reference sequence). Trimming removed 7 bases at V and 1 base at J, with 12 bases between. This CDR3 spans 15 amino acids. The CDR3 protein is CASGQGGSGANVLTF. In DNA form, the CDR3 reads TGTGCCAGCGGGCAGGGGGGATCTGGGGCCAACGTCCTGACTTTC. The full variable domain, in which reference TRBV5-4 and TRBJ2-6 provide the parts outside the CDR3, is ETGVTQSPTHLIKTRGQQVTLRCSSQSGHNTVSWYQQALGQGPQFIFQYYREEENGRGNFPPRFSGLQFPNYSSELNVNALELDDSALYLCASGQGGSGANVLTFGAGSRLTVL.

This chain links TRBV30 with TRBJ2-1; TRBD2 aligns across 12 bases. Germline CDR1 reads GTSNPN; CDR2 reads SVGIG (reference sequence). The length of the CDR3 is 15 residues. With V trimmed by 1 base and J by 12 bases, 10 bases remained unmatched. In nucleotides, the CDR3 is TGTGCCTGGAGTGCGGGCTCTAGCGGGAGGGCCCCGCAGTTCTTC. It codes for CAWSAGSSGRAPQFF.

The rearrangement links TRBV7-7 to TRBJ2-5, with D perhaps TRBD1 or TRBD2 (6 bases each). Germline V lookup: CDR1 SSHAT, CDR2 FNYEAQ (reference sequence). The CDR3 is made up of 15 amino acids. Trimming pared 1 base from V and 4 bases from J, leaving 13 bases between. The CDR3 DNA reads as TGTGCCAGCAGCTTAGACGGGAGCAGGGGAGAGACCCAGTACTTC. Protein sequence: CASSLDGSRGETQYF. Variable domain in full (rest from reference TRBV7-7 and TRBJ2-5): GAGVSQSPRYKVTKRGQDVTLRCDPISSHATLYWYQQALGQGPEFLTYFNYEAQPDKSGLPSDRFSAERPEGSISTLTIQRTEQRDSAMYRCASSLDGSRGETQYFGPGTRLLVL.

This chain connects TRBV11-1 to TRBJ2-5; D is undetermined. This CDR3 has 15 residues. Germline V gene sequence: CDR1 SGHAT, CDR2 FQDESV (reference sequence). The V and J ends lost 6 bases and 1 base respectively, with 15 bases between them. In DNA form, the CDR3 reads TGTGCCAGCAGTCCTGGTCTGGTACTCCAAGAGACCCAGTACTTC. It yields the protein CASSPGLVLQETQYF.

This clone was seen once. The chain couples TRBV6-6 to TRBJ1-1; maybe TRBD1 (5 bases). Germline CDR1 and CDR2: MNHNY and SVGAGI (reference sequence). Deletions cut 0 bases from V and 0 bases from J, with 8 bases between. This CDR3 has 15 residues. CDR3 nucleotides: TGTGCCAGCAGTTACTCGGGGACTTTGAACACTGAAGCTTTCTTT. This sequence encodes CASSYSGTLNTEAFF.

This rearrangement joins TRBV4-1 to TRBJ2-1; no clear D gene. Germline-derived CDR1 and CDR2 are MGHRA and YSYEKL. The CDR3 runs to 14 residues. The V end was cut by 0 bases, the J end by 4 bases, with 7 bases between. The CDR3 nucleotides read TGCGCCAGCAGCCAAGATCGAGCATACAATGAGCAGTTCTTC. Translating it yields CASSQDRAYNEQFF.

The rearrangement joins TRBV12-1 to TRBJ2-1; the table gives TRBD2 as D, unverified against the DNA. TRBV12-1 is shown as a pseudogene. The length of the CDR3 is 15 residues. The CDR3 DNA reads as TGTGCCAGCAGCTTTCTGGCTAGCGGTTACAATGAGCAGTTCTTC. Translation gives CASSFLASGYNEQFF.

This chain uses TRBV5-1 with TRBJ1-4, with D hard to call. Germline V lookup: CDR1 SGHRS, CDR2 YFSETQ. This CDR3 spans 15 amino acids. V was shortened by 0 bases and J by 7 bases, with 13 bases between the two germline ends. The CDR3 DNA is TGCGCCAGCAGCTTGGCCGGGGAGTTGGGTGAAAAACTGTTTTTT. Translating gives CASSLAGELGEKLFF.

The rearrangement joins TRBV7-2 to TRBJ1-5, with a weak D call TRBD1 (6 bases). The germline V gene encodes CDR1 SGHTA and CDR2 FQGNSA. The CDR3 covers 15 residues. Trimming pared 5 bases from V and 2 bases from J, leaving 13 bases between. CDR3 sequence: CASSRGGRGNQPQHF. For the CDR3, the DNA is TGTGCCAGCAGCCGCGGGGGGCGGGGCAATCAGCCCCAGCATTTT.

CDR3 nucleotides: TGTGCCATCAGTGGACAGGGGGTTGAGCAGTACTTC. Translated: CAISGQGVEQYF. The chain couples TRBV10-3 to TRBJ2-7; 9 bases fit TRBD1. Losses at the gene ends were 4 bases for V and 7 bases for J; bases not matched to a gene: 2. There are 12 residues in the CDR3. Germline CDR1 is ENHRY and CDR2 is SYGVKD.

This chain links TRBV28 with TRBJ2-5; D is unclear. The J call is in doubt because the DNA end fits TRBJ2-7 better. The CDR3 consists of 11 residues. The germline V gene encodes CDR1 MDHEN and CDR2 SYDVKM. The CDR3 reads CASSFSLEQYF. The CDR3 coding sequence is TGTGCCAGCAGTTTCTCCCTCGAGCAGTACTTC.